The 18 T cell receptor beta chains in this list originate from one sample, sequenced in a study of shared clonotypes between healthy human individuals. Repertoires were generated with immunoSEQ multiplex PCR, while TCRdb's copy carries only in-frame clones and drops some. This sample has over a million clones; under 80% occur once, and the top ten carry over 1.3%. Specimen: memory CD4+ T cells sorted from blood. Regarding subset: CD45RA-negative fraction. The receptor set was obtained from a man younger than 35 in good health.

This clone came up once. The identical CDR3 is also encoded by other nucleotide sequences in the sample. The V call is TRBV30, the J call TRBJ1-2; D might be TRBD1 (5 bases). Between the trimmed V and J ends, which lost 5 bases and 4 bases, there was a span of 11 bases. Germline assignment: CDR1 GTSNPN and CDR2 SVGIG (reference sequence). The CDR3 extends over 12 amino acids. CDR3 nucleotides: TGTGCCTGGGAACGTACAGGCTATGGCTACACCTTC. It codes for CAWERTGYGYTF.

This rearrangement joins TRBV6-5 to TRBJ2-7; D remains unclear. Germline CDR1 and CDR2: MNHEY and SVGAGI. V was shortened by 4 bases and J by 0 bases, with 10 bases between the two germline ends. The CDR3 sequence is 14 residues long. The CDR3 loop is CASSFGRSSYEQYF. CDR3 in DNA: TGTGCCAGCAGTTTCGGACGGAGCTCCTACGAGCAGTACTTC.

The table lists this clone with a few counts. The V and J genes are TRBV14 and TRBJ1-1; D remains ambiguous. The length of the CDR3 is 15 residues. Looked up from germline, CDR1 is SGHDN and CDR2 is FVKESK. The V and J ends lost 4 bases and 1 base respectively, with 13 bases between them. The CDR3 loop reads CASSLREGANTEAFF. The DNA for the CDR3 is TGTGCCAGCAGCCTTCGGGAAGGCGCGAACACTGAAGCTTTCTTT.

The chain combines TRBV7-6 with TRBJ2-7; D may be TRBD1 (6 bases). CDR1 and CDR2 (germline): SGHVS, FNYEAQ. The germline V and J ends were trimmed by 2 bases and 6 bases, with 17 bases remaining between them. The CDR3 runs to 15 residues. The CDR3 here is CASSLTGNPYSEQYF. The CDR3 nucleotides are TGTGCCAGCAGCTTAACAGGGAATCCCTACTCCGAGCAGTACTTC.

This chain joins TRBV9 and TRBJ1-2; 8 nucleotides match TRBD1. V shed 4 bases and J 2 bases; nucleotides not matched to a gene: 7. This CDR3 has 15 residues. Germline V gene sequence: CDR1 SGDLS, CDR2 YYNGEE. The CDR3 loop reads CASSLWDRINYGYTF. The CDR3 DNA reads TGTGCCAGCAGCCTTTGGGACAGGATCAACTATGGCTACACCTTC.

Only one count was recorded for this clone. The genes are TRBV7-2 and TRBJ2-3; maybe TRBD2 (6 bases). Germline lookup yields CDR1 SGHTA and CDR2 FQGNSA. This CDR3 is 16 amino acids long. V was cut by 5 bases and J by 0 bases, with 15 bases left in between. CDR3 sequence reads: CASSTRGSGSTDTQYF. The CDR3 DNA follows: TGTGCCAGCAGCACCCGAGGGAGCGGGAGCACAGATACGCAGTATTTT.

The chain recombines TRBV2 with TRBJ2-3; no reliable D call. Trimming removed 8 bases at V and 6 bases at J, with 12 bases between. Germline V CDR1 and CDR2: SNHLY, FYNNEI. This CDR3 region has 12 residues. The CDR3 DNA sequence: TGTGCCAGCTGCCCAGACAAGGATACGCAGTATTTT. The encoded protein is CASCPDKDTQYF. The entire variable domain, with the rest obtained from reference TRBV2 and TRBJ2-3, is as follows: EPEVTQTPSHQVTQMGQEVILRCVPISNHLYFYWYRQILGQKVEFLVSFYNNEISEKSEIFDDQFSVERPDGSNFTLKIRSTKLEDSAMYFCASCPDKDTQYFGPGTRLTVL.

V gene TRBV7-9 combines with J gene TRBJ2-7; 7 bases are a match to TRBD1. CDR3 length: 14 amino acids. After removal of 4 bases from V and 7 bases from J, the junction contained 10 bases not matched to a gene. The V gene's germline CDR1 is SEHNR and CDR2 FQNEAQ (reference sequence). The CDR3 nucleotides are TGTGCCAGCAGCTCAGGGGGTGACGTTGGAGAGCAGTACTTC. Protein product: CASSSGGDVGEQYF.

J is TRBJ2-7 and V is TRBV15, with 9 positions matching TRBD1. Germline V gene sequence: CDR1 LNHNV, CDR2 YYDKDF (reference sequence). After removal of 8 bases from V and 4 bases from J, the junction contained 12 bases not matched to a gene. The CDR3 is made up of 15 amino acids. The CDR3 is CATGKPGQGKYEQYF. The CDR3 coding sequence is TGTGCCACCGGCAAACCGGGACAGGGTAAATACGAGCAGTACTTC.

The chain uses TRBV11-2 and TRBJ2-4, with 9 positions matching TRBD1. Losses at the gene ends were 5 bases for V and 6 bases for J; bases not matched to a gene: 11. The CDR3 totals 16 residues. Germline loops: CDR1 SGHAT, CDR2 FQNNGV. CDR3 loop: CASSHTPGTGPNIQYF. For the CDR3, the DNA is TGTGCCAGCAGCCACACCCCCGGGACAGGGCCAAACATTCAGTACTTC.

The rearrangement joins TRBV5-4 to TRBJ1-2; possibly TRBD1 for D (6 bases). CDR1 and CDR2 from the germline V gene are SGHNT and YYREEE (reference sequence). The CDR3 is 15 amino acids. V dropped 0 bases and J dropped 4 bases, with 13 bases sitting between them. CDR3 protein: CASSLVSTGCYGYTF. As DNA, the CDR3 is TGTGCCAGCAGCTTGGTGAGTACAGGGTGCTATGGCTACACCTTC.

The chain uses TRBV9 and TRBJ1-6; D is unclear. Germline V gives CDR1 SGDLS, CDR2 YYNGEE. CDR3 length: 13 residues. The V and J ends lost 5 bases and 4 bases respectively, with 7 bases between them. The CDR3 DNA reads TGTGCCAGCAGTCAGAATTATAATTCACCCCTCCACTTT. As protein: CASSQNYNSPLHF. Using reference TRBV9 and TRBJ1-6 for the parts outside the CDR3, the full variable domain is DSGVTQTPKHLITATGQRVTLRCSPRSGDLSVYWYQQSLDQGLQFLIQYYNGEERAKGNILERFSAQQFPDLHSELNLSSLELGDSALYFCASSQNYNSPLHFGNGTRLTVT.

DNA for the CDR3: TGTGCCAGCAGCGTAGCTAACCGGGCCTCTCAAGAGACCCAGTACTTC. It codes for CASSVANRASQETQYF. The chain joins TRBV9 to TRBJ2-5; D remains unclear. CDR3 length: 16 residues. The germline V gene encodes CDR1 SGDLS and CDR2 YYNGEE. Trimming shortened V by 0 bases and J by 2 bases, and 14 bases separated the two germline ends.

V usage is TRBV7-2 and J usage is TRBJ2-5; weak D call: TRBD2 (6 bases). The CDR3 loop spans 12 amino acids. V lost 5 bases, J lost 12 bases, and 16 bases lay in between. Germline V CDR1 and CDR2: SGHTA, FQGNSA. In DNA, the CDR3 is TGTGCCAGCAGCCCCTACCGGGAGCCGAAGTACTTC. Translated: CASSPYREPKYF.

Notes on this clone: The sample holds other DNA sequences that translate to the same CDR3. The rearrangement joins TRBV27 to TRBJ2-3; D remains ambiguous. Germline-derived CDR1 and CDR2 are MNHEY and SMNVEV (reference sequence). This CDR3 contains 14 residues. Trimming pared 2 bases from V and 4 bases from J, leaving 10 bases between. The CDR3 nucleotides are TGTGCCAGCAGTTTAAACGGGCGGCCAGATACGCAGTATTTT. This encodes CASSLNGRPDTQYF.

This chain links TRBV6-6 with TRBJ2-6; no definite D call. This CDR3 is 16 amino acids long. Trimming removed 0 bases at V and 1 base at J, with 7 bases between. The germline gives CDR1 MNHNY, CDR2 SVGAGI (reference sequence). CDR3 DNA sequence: TGTGCCAGCAGTTACTCGATAGGGTCTGGGGCCAACGTCCTGACTTTC. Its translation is CASSYSIGSGANVLTF.

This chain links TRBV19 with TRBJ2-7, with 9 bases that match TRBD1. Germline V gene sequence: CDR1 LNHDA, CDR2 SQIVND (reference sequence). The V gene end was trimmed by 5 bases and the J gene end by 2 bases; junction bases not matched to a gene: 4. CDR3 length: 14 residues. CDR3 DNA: TGTGCCAGTAGTGGACAGGGGTCGACCTACGAGCAGTACTTC. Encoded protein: CASSGQGSTYEQYF.

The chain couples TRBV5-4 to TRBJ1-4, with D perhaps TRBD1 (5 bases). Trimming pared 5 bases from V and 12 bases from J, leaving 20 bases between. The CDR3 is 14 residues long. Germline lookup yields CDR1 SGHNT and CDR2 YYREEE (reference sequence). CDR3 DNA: TGTGCCAGCAGTGGGGGGACCCACCGCCCCGAACTGTTTTTT. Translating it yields CASSGGTHRPELFF.